The 8 T cell receptor beta chains given below trace back to one sample, sequenced in a study of CD8 T cells in Susac syndrome (dated by TCRdb to between 2017 and 2020). Libraries were built with the immunoSEQ multiplex PCR assay. RNA was extracted using the RNeasy kit, and about 0.45 to 1 ug of the RNA was reverse transcribed with random hexamers. TCRdb handled the public reads itself, with Q25 trimming in fastp and clone calling in MiXCR, and kept productive beta chains. Rows are unified per CDR3 protein, each entry keeping the most common DNA and genes. In all, the sample holds some 120,000 distinct CDR3 sequences, and around 94% of those were seen once. Approximately 0.12% of the sample lies in the top ten. The sequenced sample was CD4+ T cells from PBMCs. These receptors all come from a human donor with multiple sclerosis.

V gene TRBV18 combines with J gene TRBJ1-4; no clear D gene. With 3 bases removed from V and 2 bases from J, the gap between germline ends came to 7 bases. The length of the CDR3 is 14 residues. CDR1 is KGHSH, CDR2 LQKENI, per germline. The CDR3 reads CASSPGVTNEKLFF. CDR3 coding DNA: TGTGCCAGCTCACCGGGCGTTACTAATGAAAAACTGTTTTTT.

This rearrangement joins TRBV12-3 or TRBV12-4 to TRBJ1-2; a possible D gene is TRBD1 (5 bases). V lost 7 bases and J lost 6, with 18 bases in between. There are 14 residues in the CDR3. The CDR3 DNA sequence: TGTGCCAGCACCTCCCGAAGGGGATGGAATGGCTACACCTTC. It yields the protein CASTSRRGWNGYTF.

The chain links TRBV9 to TRBJ2-3; TRBD2 aligns across 9 bases. Germline V gene sequence: CDR1 SGDLS, CDR2 YYNGEE. The V segment lost 4 bases and the J segment 5 bases; nucleotides outside the gene matches: 8. The CDR3 is 15 residues long. CDR3 sequence reads: CASSFRGGDGDTQYF. CDR3 in DNA: TGTGCCAGCAGCTTTCGCGGGGGGGACGGAGATACGCAGTATTTT. Together with reference TRBV9 and TRBJ2-3, the CDR3 gives the full variable domain: DSGVTQTPKHLITATGQRVTLRCSPRSGDLSVYWYQQSLDQGLQFLIQYYNGEERAKGNILERFSAQQFPDLHSELNLSSLELGDSALYFCASSFRGGDGDTQYFGPGTRLTVL.

V and J are TRBV7-2 and TRBJ2-3, with D possibly matching TRBD2 (6 bases). The germline V gene has CDR1 SGHTA and CDR2 FQGNSA. The CDR3 consists of 15 residues. Trimming pared 5 bases from V and 6 bases from J, leaving 18 bases between. CDR3 nucleotide sequence: TGTGCCAGCAGCCCCGTAGGGCGGGGTAGGGATACGCAGTATTTT. It encodes CASSPVGRGRDTQYF.

V and J are TRBV7-9 and TRBJ1-6; no reliable D call. The CDR3 is 16 amino acids. The V end lost 2 bases, the J end lost 0 bases, and 8 bases lay between the germline ends. Germline-derived CDR1 and CDR2 are SEHNR and FQNEAQ (reference sequence). The CDR3 region has the DNA TGTGCCAGCAGCTTACGAGGAAGCTCCTATAATTCACCCCTCCACTTT. Amino acids: CASSLRGSSYNSPLHF. Full variable domain (missing parts from reference TRBV7-9 and TRBJ1-6): DTGVSQNPRHKITKRGQNVTFRCDPISEHNRLYWYRQTLGQGPEFLTYFQNEAQLEKSRLLSDRFSAERPKGSFSTLEIQRTEQGDSAMYLCASSLRGSSYNSPLHFGNGTRLTVT.

The rearrangement uses TRBV6-5 and TRBJ2-5; unclear D gene. CDR1 is MNHEY, CDR2 SVGAGI, per germline. Trimming removed 2 bases from V and 4 bases from J, with 5 bases in between. This CDR3 region has 12 residues. This chain's CDR3 is CASSYVGETQYF. The CDR3 bases are TGTGCCAGCAGTTACGTGGGAGAGACCCAGTACTTC.

CDR3 in amino acids: CASSQVWSGIYGYTF. CDR3 sequence (DNA): TGCGCCAGCAGCCAAGTATGGTCAGGGATCTATGGCTACACCTTC. The V gene is TRBV4-1, the J gene TRBJ1-2, with D possibly matching TRBD1 (5 bases). Germline CDR1 MGHRA, CDR2 YSYEKL. The CDR3 has 15 amino acids. Trimming cost V 1 base and J 4 bases, with 13 bases left between them.

The sample holds one count of this clonotype. CDR3 sequence reads: CASSPGRERYNEQFF. In DNA form, the CDR3 reads TGTGCCAGCTCACCCGGGAGAGAGCGCTACAATGAGCAGTTCTTC. The genes are TRBV18 and TRBJ2-1; a possible D gene is TRBD2 (6 bases). The germline V and J ends were trimmed by 3 bases and 3 bases, with 12 bases remaining between them. Germline CDR1 KGHSH, CDR2 LQKENI. This CDR3 is built from 15 residues.